One sample yielded the 13 T cell receptor beta chains listed below, sequenced in a study of CD8 T cells in Susac syndrome. Random hexamers were used to reverse transcribe the RNA input (roughly 0.5 to 1 ug). TCRdb re-called the immunoSEQ multiplex PCR reads with MiXCR, one entry per CDR3 protein. The sample yields approximately 150,000 distinct CDR3 sequences, approximately 95% seen once. The specimen was CD4+ T cells from PBMCs. Receptors were obtained from a human donor with multiple sclerosis.

The V call is TRBV7-7, the J call TRBJ2-2; D perhaps matches TRBD1 (6 bases). The CDR3 consists of 15 residues. From germline, CDR1 is SSHAT and CDR2 FNYEAQ (reference sequence). The ends were cut back, 6 bases at V and 2 bases at J, with 13 bases in the middle. The CDR3 is CASSPDRLNTGELFF. The CDR3 DNA is TGTGCCAGCAGTCCGGACAGACTAAACACCGGGGAGCTGTTTTTT. Drawing the rest from reference TRBV7-7 and TRBJ2-2, the complete variable domain is GAGVSQSPRYKVTKRGQDVTLRCDPISSHATLYWYQQALGQGPEFLTYFNYEAQPDKSGLPSDRFSAERPEGSISTLTIQRTEQRDSAMYRCASSPDRLNTGELFFGEGSRLTVL.

J is TRBJ1-1 and V is TRBV6-5; no clear D gene. Germline values: CDR1 MNHEY, CDR2 SVGAGI. V was cut by 4 bases and J by 3 bases, with 6 bases left in between. The CDR3 runs to 12 residues. The CDR3 protein is CASSFRDTEAFF. The CDR3, as DNA: TGTGCCAGCAGTTTTCGAGACACTGAAGCTTTCTTT.

This chain joins TRBV18 and TRBJ1-5; D gene unclear. The CDR3 is made up of 13 amino acids. Deletions cut 2 bases from V and 6 bases from J, with 8 bases between. The germline gives CDR1 KGHSH, CDR2 LQKENI. The CDR3: CASSPDRAQPQHF. Here the CDR3 DNA reads TGTGCCAGCTCACCAGACCGGGCTCAGCCCCAGCATTTT.

The chain has TRBV20-1 and TRBJ2-3, with 7 bases matching TRBD2. This CDR3 region has 14 residues. After removal of 5 bases from V and 5 bases from J, the junction contained 10 bases not matched to a gene. CDR1 DFQATT and CDR2 SNEGSKA come from the germline V gene (reference sequence). CDR3 region: CSAGRGGSGDTQYF. The CDR3 region has the DNA TGCAGTGCTGGGCGGGGCGGGAGTGGAGATACGCAGTATTTT.

CDR3 protein: CAIRRQGDNEQFF. Written as DNA, the CDR3 is TGTGCCATCAGGAGGCAGGGGGACAATGAGCAGTTCTTC. The rearrangement links TRBV10-3 to TRBJ2-1, with 7 positions matching TRBD1. The germline V gene has CDR1 ENHRY and CDR2 SYGVKD. The V segment lost 6 bases and the J segment 5 bases; nucleotides outside the gene matches: 4. This CDR3 contains 13 residues.

V gene TRBV5-1 combines with J gene TRBJ1-3; weak D call: TRBD1 (5 bases). This CDR3 has 15 amino acids. Germline lookup yields CDR1 SGHRS and CDR2 YFSETQ. The ends were cut back, 0 bases at V and 3 bases at J, with 10 bases in the middle. The CDR3 is CASSLGRAYGNTIYF. CDR3 in DNA: TGCGCCAGCAGCTTGGGCAGGGCATATGGAAACACCATATATTTT.

The J gene is TRBJ2-3, the V gene TRBV29-1, with a possible D match to TRBD1 (6 bases). The CDR3 is 15 residues long. From germline, CDR1 is SQVTM and CDR2 ANQGSEA. The ends were cut back, 7 bases at V and 3 bases at J, with 20 bases in the middle. The CDR3: CSALRTVPRTDTQYF. As DNA, the CDR3 is TGCAGCGCGCTTCGGACAGTTCCGAGGACAGATACGCAGTATTTT.

The chain uses TRBV27 and TRBJ2-2; D not resolved. Germline V gives CDR1 MNHEY, CDR2 SMNVEV (reference sequence). V lost 5 bases, J lost 3 bases, and 10 bases lay in between. This CDR3 is built from 14 residues. The CDR3 here is CASSPGRHTGELFF. CDR3 coding DNA: TGTGCCAGCAGTCCCGGACGGCACACCGGGGAGCTGTTTTTT.

The chain carries TRBV7-2 and TRBJ2-5; TRBD1 agrees at 10 bases. With 3 bases clipped from V and 4 bases from J, the junction kept 2 bases outside the gene matches. CDR3 length: 14 residues. Germline values: CDR1 SGHTA, CDR2 FQGNSA. DNA for the CDR3: TGTGCCAGCAGCTTTGACAGGGGGCGAGAGACCCAGTACTTC. Translated, it gives CASSFDRGRETQYF.

The CDR3 sequence: CASSYSDRGSYEQYF. CDR3 in DNA: TGTGCCAGCAGTTACTCGGACAGGGGATCCTACGAGCAGTACTTC. The chain employs TRBV6-5 and TRBJ2-7, with 9 bases aligning to TRBD1. The germline gives CDR1 MNHEY, CDR2 SVGAGI. CDR3 length: 15 amino acids. With 0 bases clipped from V and 1 base from J, the junction kept 1 base outside the gene matches.

This clonotype has only a few counts. The junction departs from germline at one end; a sequencing error may be responsible. The J gene is TRBJ2-5, the V gene TRBV7-3, with 9 positions matching TRBD1. CDR1 and CDR2 from the germline V gene are SGHTA and FQGTGA. The CDR3 covers 14 residues. CDR3 in amino acids: CASSLTGGEETQYF. Here the CDR3 DNA reads TGCGCCAGCAGCTTGACAGGGGGTGAGGAGACCCAGTACTTC.

The chain links TRBV30 to TRBJ1-5; no clear D gene. The CDR3 sequence is 15 residues long. V lost 2 bases and J lost 2, with 13 bases in between. Germline CDR1 is GTSNPN and CDR2 is SVGIG (reference sequence). The CDR3 nucleotides are TGTGCCTGGAGTAGGACGACAATTGGCAATCAGCCCCAGCATTTT. It is translated as CAWSRTTIGNQPQHF.

The rearrangement joins TRBV19 to TRBJ1-1; unclear D gene. CDR1 and CDR2 (germline): LNHDA, SQIVND (reference sequence). The V gene lost 5 bases and the J gene lost 5 bases, with 12 bases spanning the gap. The CDR3 has 13 residues. CDR3 protein: CASSPQPRTEAFF. The CDR3 region has the DNA TGTGCCAGTAGTCCTCAGCCCCGAACTGAAGCTTTCTTT.